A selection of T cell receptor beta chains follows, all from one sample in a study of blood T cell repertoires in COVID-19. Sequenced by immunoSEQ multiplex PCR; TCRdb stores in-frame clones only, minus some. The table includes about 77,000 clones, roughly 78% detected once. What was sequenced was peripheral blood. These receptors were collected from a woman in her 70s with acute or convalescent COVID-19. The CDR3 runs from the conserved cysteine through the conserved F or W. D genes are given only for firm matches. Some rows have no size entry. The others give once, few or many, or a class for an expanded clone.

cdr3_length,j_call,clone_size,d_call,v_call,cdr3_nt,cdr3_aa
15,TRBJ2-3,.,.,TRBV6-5,TGTGCCAGCAGTCCCGTGGGGGCTGAAGGAGATACGCAGTATTTT,CASSPVGAEGDTQYF
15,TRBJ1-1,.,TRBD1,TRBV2,TGTGCCAGCAGGAGAGACAGGGCTGGGAACACTGAAGCTTTCTTT,CASRRDRAGNTEAFF
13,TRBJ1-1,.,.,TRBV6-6,TGTGCCAGCAGCCCGGGAGATTACACTGAAGCTTTCTTT,CASSPGDYTEAFF
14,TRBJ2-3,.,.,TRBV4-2,TGTGCCAGCAGCCGCGATACGGGCACAGATACGCAGTATTTT,CASSRDTGTDTQYF
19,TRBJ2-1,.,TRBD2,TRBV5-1,TGCGCCAGCAGCTTGGCCCCAGGGCTAAACGGGGGGGCCCGGAATGAGCAGTTCTTC,CASSLAPGLNGGARNEQFF
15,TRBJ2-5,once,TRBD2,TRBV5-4,TGTGCCAGCAGTTTATCCGGGGGGGCCGGAGAGACCCAGTACTTC,CASSLSGGAGETQYF
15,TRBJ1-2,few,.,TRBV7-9,TGTGCCAGCAGCGATGAAGTACAGGCATACTATGGCTACACCTTC,CASSDEVQAYYGYTF
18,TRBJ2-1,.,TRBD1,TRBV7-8,TGTGCCAGCAGCTTAAGGACAGGTCCTAACCGGGTATACAATGAGCAGTTCTTC,CASSLRTGPNRVYNEQFF
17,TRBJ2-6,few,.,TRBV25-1,TGTGCCAGCAGTGAACCGGGGGGCCTCTCTGGGGCCAACGTCCTGACTTTC,CASSEPGGLSGANVLTF
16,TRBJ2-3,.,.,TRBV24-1,TGTGCCACCAGTGATCCCCGGGGGATTCACACAGATACGCAGTATTTT,CATSDPRGIHTDTQYF
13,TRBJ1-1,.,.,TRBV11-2,TGTGCCAGCAGCTCGCAGGGTTACACTGAAGCTTTCTTT,CASSSQGYTEAFF
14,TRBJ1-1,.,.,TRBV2,TGTGCCAGCAGTGAGGGTGTCTTCGGGACTGAAGCTTTCTTT,CASSEGVFGTEAFF
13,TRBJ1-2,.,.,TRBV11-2,TGTGCCAGCAGCTTCGTAGAGAACTATGGCTACACCTTC,CASSFVENYGYTF
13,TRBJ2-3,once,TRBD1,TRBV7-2,TGTGCCAGCAGCGACAGGGGAACAGATACGCAGTATTTT,CASSDRGTDTQYF
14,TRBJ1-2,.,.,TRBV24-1,TGTGCCACCAGTGATTTCGCGGTTAACTATGGCTACACCTTC,CATSDFAVNYGYTF
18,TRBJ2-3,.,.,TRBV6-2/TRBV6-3,TGTGCCAGCAGTTGCCTCCTTGAGAGGGCCTCTGACACAGATACGCAGTATTTT,CASSCLLERASDTDTQYF
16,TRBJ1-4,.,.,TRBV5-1,TGCGCCAGCAGCTTGGATCAGGGGCTTGGTAATGAAAAACTGTTTTTT,CASSLDQGLGNEKLFF
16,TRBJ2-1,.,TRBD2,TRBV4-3,TGCGCCAGCAGCCATCGCGGGGGGGGATCCTACAATGAGCAGTTCTTC,CASSHRGGGSYNEQFF
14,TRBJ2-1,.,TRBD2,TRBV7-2,TGTGCCAGCAGCTCTAGCGGCCTGAACAATGAGCAGTTCTTC,CASSSSGLNNEQFF
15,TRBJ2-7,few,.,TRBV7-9,TGTGCCAGCAGCTCCCGCTACACAGTCTTCTACGAGCAGTACTTC,CASSSRYTVFYEQYF
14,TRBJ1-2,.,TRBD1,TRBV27,TGTGCCAGCAGTTTAGCAGGGGGTATAGAAGGCTACACCTTC,CASSLAGGIEGYTF
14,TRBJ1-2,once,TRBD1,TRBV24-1,TGTGCCACCCAACCCGCAGGGGGCCCGGACGGCTACACCTTC,CATQPAGGPDGYTF
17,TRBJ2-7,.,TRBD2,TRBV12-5,TGTGCTAGTGGTTCCGGACTAGCGGACTACAGCTCCTACGAGCAGTACTTC,CASGSGLADYSSYEQYF
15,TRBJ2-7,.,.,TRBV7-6,TGTGCCAGCAGCTTAGGAAGTGGGAGCCCCTACGAGCAGTACTTC,CASSLGSGSPYEQYF
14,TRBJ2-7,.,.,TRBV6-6,TGTGCCAGCAGATCCGGGACTGGGACCTACGAGCAGTACTTC,CASRSGTGTYEQYF
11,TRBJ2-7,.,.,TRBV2,TGTGCCAGCAGTCCCCTCTACGAGCAGTACTTC,CASSPLYEQYF
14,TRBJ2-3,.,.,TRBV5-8,TGTGCCAGCAGCTTTGGGGGGACCACAGATACGCAGTATTTT,CASSFGGTTDTQYF
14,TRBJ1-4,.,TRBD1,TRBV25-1,TGTGCCAGCAGGGAAACAGGGGGTTTCGAAAAACTGTTTTTT,CASRETGGFEKLFF
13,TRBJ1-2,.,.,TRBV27,TGTGCCAGCAGTTTAGGGGTAGGGGCGGGCTACACCTTC,CASSLGVGAGYTF
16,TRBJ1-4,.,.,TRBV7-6,TGTGCCAGCAGCTCACTTGAAGGGGGAGGGAATGAAAAACTGTTTTTT,CASSSLEGGGNEKLFF
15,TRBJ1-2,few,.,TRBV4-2,TGTGCCAGCAGCCAAGAAGGGGCTGTTAACTATGGCTACACCTTC,CASSQEGAVNYGYTF
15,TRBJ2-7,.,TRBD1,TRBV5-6,TGTGCCAGCATAGGAACGGGACAGGGGAGTAACGAGCAGTACTTC,CASIGTGQGSNEQYF
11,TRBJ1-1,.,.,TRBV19,TGTGCCAGTAAGGGAGGGCGAGAAGCTTTCTTT,CASKGGREAFF
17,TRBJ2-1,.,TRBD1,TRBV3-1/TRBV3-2,TGTGCCAGCAGCACCATTCGAGGGGGCAGGGGGTTGAATGAGCAGTTCTTC,CASSTIRGGRGLNEQFF